This T cell receptor (beta chain) derives from a study of OX40 agonist ivuxolimab in advanced cancers. Study-wide background: Dosing consisted of intravenous ivuxolimab at 0.01 to 10 mg/kg every 2 weeks. Every patient in dose escalation had hepatocellular carcinoma, melanoma, renal cell or head and neck cancer.

At baseline, cycle 4 day 1, and cycle 7 day 1, blood was sampled. The count of this clone is one. Data came from immunoSEQ multiplex PCR; TCRdb stores just in-frame clones and leaves some out. The repertoire holds around 95,000 clones, with 91% as singletons. This material consisted of CD4+ or CD8+ T cells sorted from blood, taken in a trial of the OX40 agonist ivuxolimab. The receptor was derived from an adult with an advanced solid tumor such as melanoma, head and neck, liver or kidney cancer.

CDR3 in DNA: TGTGCCAGCAGCTTAGAGGGACAGGGGGCGCGCCACGAGCAGTACTTC. This encodes CASSLEGQGARHEQYF. The chain carries TRBV7-2 and TRBJ2-7, with 12 bases matching TRBD1. The CDR3 is 16 residues long. CDR1 and CDR2 (germline): SGHTA, FQGNSA. V lost 1 base and J lost 5; bases outside the gene matches: 6.